What follows are 23 T cell receptor beta chains derived from one specimen sequenced in a study of OX40 agonist ivuxolimab in advanced cancers. TCRdb's copy holds only in-frame clones and misses some; the assay was immunoSEQ multiplex PCR. The top ten hold 1.5% to 2% of the sample, which has about 83,000 clones, around 80% seen once. Sequencing used CD4+ or CD8+ T cells sorted from blood, obtained in a trial of the OX40 agonist ivuxolimab. The receptor set was obtained from an adult with an advanced solid tumor such as melanoma, head and neck, liver or kidney cancer.

The chain recombines TRBV9 with TRBJ1-3; 8 bases line up with TRBD1. Germline V CDR1 and CDR2: SGDLS, YYNGEE. J was trimmed by 3 bases and V by 3 bases; bases with no gene match: 2. The CDR3 consists of 14 residues. The CDR3 DNA sequence: TGTGCCAGCAGCGACGGGACAGGTGGAAACACCATATATTTT. This sequence encodes CASSDGTGGNTIYF.

This clone was detected only once. The rearrangement joins TRBV11-2 to TRBJ2-7, with TRBD1 matching 7 bases. J lost 2 bases, V lost 6 bases, and 10 bases had no gene match. Germline CDR1 is SGHAT and CDR2 is FQNNGV. The CDR3 runs 15 residues. CDR3 loop: CASRHIRDRAYEQYF. The CDR3 DNA is TGTGCCAGCAGACACATCCGGGACAGAGCCTACGAGCAGTACTTC.

V is TRBV7-2 and J is TRBJ2-1, with 8 bases fitting TRBD2. The germline V gene has CDR1 SGHTA and CDR2 FQGNSA. This CDR3 has 16 residues. Trimming took 1 base from V and 7 from J; bases not matched to a gene: 9. CDR3 in DNA: TGTGCCAGCAGCTTAGGCGTCGGGGGGGCAGGTAATGAGCAGTTCTTC. Translation gives CASSLGVGGAGNEQFF.

The CDR3 spells CASSLDRLDTEAFF. The CDR3, as DNA: TGTGCCAGCAGCTTAGACAGGCTCGACACTGAAGCTTTCTTT. The chain has TRBV11-2 and TRBJ1-1; no clear D. The germline V gene encodes CDR1 SGHAT and CDR2 FQNNGV. Trimming pared 0 bases from V and 3 bases from J, leaving 8 bases between. The CDR3 has 14 amino acids.

The V and J genes are TRBV30 and TRBJ2-3; the D is unclear. The CDR3 is made up of 13 amino acids. Trimming removed 4 bases at V and 0 bases at J, with 8 bases between. Looked up from germline, CDR1 is GTSNPN and CDR2 is SVGIG (reference sequence). CDR3 bases: TGTGCCTGGATCTTGGGGAGCACAGATACGCAGTATTTT. Its protein product is CAWILGSTDTQYF.

The CDR3 nucleotides read TGTGCCAGCAGCTTCACAGATATAGAGACCCAGTACTTC. Its protein is CASSFTDIETQYF. The J gene is TRBJ2-5, the V gene TRBV5-4; D is unclear. Trimming removed 2 bases from V and 4 bases from J, with 9 bases in between. This CDR3 region has 13 residues. Looked up from germline, CDR1 is SGHNT and CDR2 is YYREEE (reference sequence).

The J gene is TRBJ2-7, the V gene TRBV7-2; D not resolved. Trimming took 3 bases from V and 3 from J, leaving 9 bases between them. The CDR3 totals 13 residues. Germline V CDR1 and CDR2: SGHTA, FQGNSA. The DNA of the CDR3 is TGTGCCAGCAGCTTGGCCCATGGCTACGAGCAGTACTTC. Amino acid sequence: CASSLAHGYEQYF.

This clone was found once. CDR3 in amino acids: CASSQGTVQETQYF. CDR3 in DNA: TGTGCCAGCAGTCAAGGGACAGTCCAAGAGACCCAGTACTTC. V usage is TRBV6-1 and J usage is TRBJ2-5; 7 bases agree with TRBD1. The CDR3 spans 14 residues. Germline CDR1 reads MNHNS; CDR2 reads SASEGT. Trimming removed 5 bases from V and 1 base from J; junction bases left unmatched: 4.

This clone came up a few times. This sequence joins TRBV21-1 and TRBJ1-2; the D call of TRBD1 is as the table states it, not checked on the DNA. TRBV21-1 is annotated as a pseudogene. This CDR3 is built from 14 residues. CDR3 nucleotides: TGTGCCAGCAGCGCCATGACAGGGTCTCGAGGCTACACCTTC. This sequence encodes CASSAMTGSRGYTF.

This sequence joins TRBV28 and TRBJ1-2; possible D gene TRBD1, 6 bases. This CDR3 contains 14 residues. V was cut by 4 bases and J by 0 bases, with 9 bases left in between. Germline CDR1 reads MDHEN; CDR2 reads SYDVKM. CDR3 region: CASSSTGANYGYTF. CDR3 nucleotides: TGTGCCAGCAGTTCGACAGGAGCTAACTATGGCTACACCTTC.

This chain's CDR3 is CASSRSGSPNTGELFF. The CDR3 region has the DNA TGTGCCAGCAGTCGGTCAGGGTCCCCGAACACCGGGGAGCTGTTTTTT. This sequence joins TRBV5-4 and TRBJ2-2; a weak D match, TRBD1 (5 bases). Germline V CDR1 and CDR2: SGHNT, YYREEE (reference sequence). V lost 5 bases, J lost 0 bases, and 14 bases lay in between. The CDR3 is 16 amino acids. Looking up the rest from reference TRBV5-4 and TRBJ2-2 gives the full variable domain: ETGVTQSPTHLIKTRGQQVTLRCSSQSGHNTVSWYQQALGQGPQFIFQYYREEENGRGNFPPRFSGLQFPNYSSELNVNALELDDSALYLCASSRSGSPNTGELFFGEGSRLTVL.

The chain links TRBV4-1 to TRBJ2-4, with 14 positions matching TRBD2. V was clipped by 6 bases and J by 2 bases; unmatched bases: 3. Germline CDR1 is MGHRA and CDR2 is YSYEKL. The CDR3 extends over 16 amino acids. The CDR3 nucleotides read TGCGCCAGCAGTAGGACTAGCGGGGGGTCCAAAAACATTCAGTACTTC. It encodes CASSRTSGGSKNIQYF.

A few counts support this clone. The V gene is TRBV9, the J gene TRBJ1-6; no reliable D call. The V and J ends lost 1 base and 4 bases respectively, with 12 bases between them. The CDR3 totals 16 residues. Germline CDR1 and CDR2: SGDLS and YYNGEE. The CDR3 DNA reads as TGTGCCAGCAGCGTACTACCCCGACATTATAATTCACCCCTCCACTTT. Translation gives CASSVLPRHYNSPLHF.

The chain has TRBV7-9 and TRBJ2-7; D may be TRBD1 or TRBD2 (6 bases each). The length of the CDR3 is 14 residues. Germline V gene data show CDR1 as SEHNR and CDR2 as FQNEAQ (reference sequence). Trimming removed 7 bases from V and 0 bases from J, with 13 bases in between. CDR3 sequence (DNA): TGTGCCAGCAACAGAGGAGGGGGCTCCTACGAGCAGTACTTC. Residues: CASNRGGGSYEQYF.

The sample holds one count of this clone. CDR3 sequence (DNA): TGTGCCAGCAGTCTCCCCACGGGCCTCCGAGAGCAGTACTTC. This codes for CASSLPTGLREQYF. The rearrangement joins TRBV28 to TRBJ2-7; D gene unclear. The V gene's germline CDR1 is MDHEN and CDR2 SYDVKM. The CDR3 contains 14 residues. V was clipped by 5 bases and J by 7 bases, with 18 bases between them.

This chain links TRBV6-6 with TRBJ1-2, with TRBD1 matching 10 bases. Trimming took 5 bases from V and 4 from J; bases not matched to a gene: 7. Germline loops: CDR1 MNHNY, CDR2 SVGAGI (reference sequence). The CDR3 consists of 15 residues. The CDR3 loop is CASSLNRDRGYGYTF. CDR3 coding DNA: TGTGCCAGCAGTCTCAACCGGGACAGGGGCTATGGCTACACCTTC.

The rearrangement uses TRBV9 and TRBJ1-6; the D is unclear. Germline V gene lookup returns CDR1 SGDLS and CDR2 YYNGEE. V was pared by 0 bases and J by 6 bases, with 19 bases between. The CDR3 has 18 amino acids. The CDR3 loop is CASSVGDLWASSNSPLHF. CDR3 coding DNA: TGTGCCAGCAGCGTAGGCGATCTTTGGGCTAGTAGTAATTCACCCCTCCACTTT.

This chain connects TRBV7-2 to TRBJ2-7; D is ambiguous. V was shortened by 2 bases and J by 3 bases, with 2 bases between the two germline ends. Germline-derived CDR1 and CDR2 are SGHTA and FQGNSA. The CDR3 runs 11 residues. CDR3 nucleotide sequence: TGTGCCAGCAGCTTAAACTACGAGCAGTACTTC. Translating it yields CASSLNYEQYF.

The chain links TRBV19 to TRBJ1-5; no firm D call. CDR1 is LNHDA and CDR2 is SQIVND in the germline V gene (reference sequence). CDR3 length: 10 amino acids. Trimming shortened V by 7 bases and J by 7 bases, and 5 bases separated the two germline ends. The CDR3 loop reads CASKSQPQHF. CDR3 coding DNA: TGTGCCAGTAAATCGCAGCCCCAGCATTTT.

This clone is medium-sized. The chain uses TRBV5-4 and TRBJ1-2; 9 nucleotides align to TRBD1. The CDR3 is made up of 13 amino acids. The J segment lost 5 bases and the V segment lost 4 bases, leaving 3 bases of the junction unmatched. The germline CDR1 and CDR2 sequences are SGHNT and YYREEE (reference sequence). This CDR3 reads CASSRDRDYGYTF. The CDR3 bases are TGTGCCAGCAGCCGGGACAGGGATTATGGCTACACCTTC.

This clone was recorded only once. This sequence joins TRBV11-2 and TRBJ2-2; 9 positions agree with TRBD1. This CDR3 spans 14 amino acids. Germline loops: CDR1 SGHAT, CDR2 FQNNGV. The V gene end was trimmed by 10 bases and the J gene end by 1 base; junction bases not matched to a gene: 4. The CDR3 region has the DNA TGTGCCACCACGGGACAGGGGAACACCGGGGAGCTGTTTTTT. Translated: CATTGQGNTGELFF.

This sequence joins TRBV6-6 and TRBJ2-5; D call uncertain. With 0 bases removed from V and 1 base from J, the gap between germline ends came to 9 bases. In germline, CDR1 is MNHNY, CDR2 SVGAGI (reference sequence). This CDR3 contains 15 residues. The CDR3 bases are TGTGCCAGCAGTTACTCGAAGGGCAGCCAAGAGACCCAGTACTTC. Residues: CASSYSKGSQETQYF.

The chain has TRBV7-2 and TRBJ1-5; no clear D. Between the trimmed V and J ends, which lost 4 bases and 10 bases, there was a span of 20 bases. Per germline, CDR1 SGHTA and CDR2 FQGNSA. CDR3 size: 15 residues. CDR3 sequence: CASSSSGDPTLPQHF. The DNA for the CDR3 is TGTGCCAGCAGCTCCTCCGGGGATCCGACACTACCCCAGCATTTT.